Listed below are T cell receptor beta chains from one sample, sequenced in a study of post-analysis software for immune sequencing data. Via MiXCR, TCRdb re-called the PCR reads, giving one row per CDR3 protein. The repertoire includes approximately 660,000 distinct CDR3 sequences, over 45% of them detected once, and around 11% sits in the top ten. Sequencing input: blood. The source is a girl aged 2 to 10 with multiple sclerosis. Each CDR3 is given with its conserved first and last residue. A D gene is named only where the DNA matches it firmly. Clone size is given for some rows only: seen once, a few or many times, or a class if the clone is expanded.

size: few
J: TRBJ1-2
V: TRBV6-5
D: .
DNA: TGTGCCAGCAGTTACTCGCTGGCGGACGGAGGATTTAACTATGGCTACACCTTC
CDR3: CASSYSLADGGFNYGYTF

size: .
J: TRBJ1-2
V: TRBV7-3
D: .
DNA: TGTGCCAGCAGCCTACGGAGAGCCAGTAACTATGGCTACACCTTC
CDR3: CASSLRRASNYGYTF

size: .
J: TRBJ2-7
V: TRBV4-1
D: .
DNA: TGCGCCAGCAGCCAAGGAGTGAACAGGGAATACGAGCAGTACTTC
CDR3: CASSQGVNREYEQYF

size: .
J: TRBJ2-7
V: TRBV4-1
D: .
DNA: TGCGCCAGCAGCCAAGATCAGGGTACTAGGAGCGAGCAGTACTTC
CDR3: CASSQDQGTRSEQYF

size: .
J: TRBJ2-5
V: TRBV2
D: .
DNA: TGTGCCAGCAGTAGGGGGAGTCCAGAGACCCAGTACTTC
CDR3: CASSRGSPETQYF

size: .
J: TRBJ2-3
V: TRBV10-3
D: .
DNA: TGTGCCATCAGCGATAGACAGAGGGCAGATACGCAGTATTTT
CDR3: CAISDRQRADTQYF

size: .
J: TRBJ2-3
V: TRBV3-1
D: TRBD1
DNA: TGTGCCAGCAGCAGGGAAAGGGGGCCTCGCACAGATACGCAGTATTTT
CDR3: CASSRERGPRTDTQYF

size: .
J: TRBJ2-1
V: TRBV4-1
D: TRBD1
DNA: TGCGCCAGCAGCCAAGGGGACAGGGGGCGCGATGAGCAGTTCTTC
CDR3: CASSQGDRGRDEQFF

size: .
J: TRBJ2-5
V: TRBV5-1
D: TRBD2
DNA: TGCGCCAGCAGCTTAGATGTAGCGGGAGGACAAGAGACCCAGTACTTC
CDR3: CASSLDVAGGQETQYF

size: few
J: TRBJ2-5
V: TRBV9
D: .
DNA: TGTGCCAACAGCGTAACGGGGGGCCTCTTGGCGGGAGAGACCCAGTACTTC
CDR3: CANSVTGGLLAGETQYF

size: .
J: TRBJ2-7
V: TRBV6-6
D: .
DNA: TGTGCCAGCAGTTACTCCCCCAGGGGTTCCGAGCAGTACTTC
CDR3: CASSYSPRGSEQYF

size: .
J: TRBJ2-1
V: TRBV12-3/TRBV12-4
D: .
DNA: TGTGCCAGCAGTTTAGTGGCCCAGAAGCAGTTCTTC
CDR3: CASSLVAQKQFF

size: few
J: TRBJ2-3
V: TRBV9
D: .
DNA: TGTGCCAGCAGCGTTGTTGGAACAGGGACAGATACGCAGTATTTT
CDR3: CASSVVGTGTDTQYF

size: .
J: TRBJ2-7
V: TRBV10-3
D: .
DNA: TGTGCCATCACTGACAGCCCCGAATACGAGCAGTACTTC
CDR3: CAITDSPEYEQYF

size: .
J: TRBJ2-7
V: TRBV4-3
D: .
DNA: TGCGCCCCTCGAGGGGCATACGAGCAGTACTTC
CDR3: CAPRGAYEQYF

size: .
J: TRBJ2-3
V: TRBV24-1
D: .
DNA: TGTGCCACCAGAGACGGCGGCACAGATACGCAGTATTTT
CDR3: CATRDGGTDTQYF

size: .
J: TRBJ1-1
V: TRBV6-1
D: .
DNA: TGTGCCAGCAGTGAAGCCTGGGGAAACACTGAAGCTTTCTTT
CDR3: CASSEAWGNTEAFF

size: .
J: TRBJ2-7
V: TRBV6-1
D: TRBD2
DNA: TGTGCCAGCAGTGAAGTAAGCGGGGCCCTCTACGAGCAGTACTTC
CDR3: CASSEVSGALYEQYF

size: few
J: TRBJ2-1
V: TRBV10-2
D: .
DNA: TGCGCCAGCATTGGACACAATGAGCAGTTCTTC
CDR3: CASIGHNEQFF

size: .
J: TRBJ2-1
V: TRBV18
D: .
DNA: TGTGCCAGCTCACCCATCCGGGAGAATTTCAATGAGCAGTTCTTC
CDR3: CASSPIRENFNEQFF

size: few
J: TRBJ2-7
V: TRBV4-1
D: TRBD2
DNA: TGCGCCAGCAGGCCAGCGGGATCCCTCCTGGGGGAGCAGTACTTC
CDR3: CASRPAGSLLGEQYF

size: .
J: TRBJ2-1
V: TRBV5-5
D: TRBD1
DNA: TGTGCCAGCAGGACCACCGGGACAGGGCAGTTCTTC
CDR3: CASRTTGTGQFF

size: .
J: TRBJ1-2
V: TRBV6-2/TRBV6-3
D: .
DNA: TGTGCCAGCAGTGAAGTTAAGGTCGCGGGCTACACCTTC
CDR3: CASSEVKVAGYTF

size: .
J: TRBJ2-5
V: TRBV15
D: .
DNA: TGTGCCACCAGCAGAGATTGGACTTCGCAAGAGACCCAGTACTTC
CDR3: CATSRDWTSQETQYF

size: .
J: TRBJ1-1
V: TRBV29-1
D: .
DNA: TGCAGCGTGGAGAAACGGGGAAAGAACACTGAAGCTTTCTTT
CDR3: CSVEKRGKNTEAFF

size: .
J: TRBJ1-3
V: TRBV11-2
D: .
DNA: TGTGCCAGCAGCTCCTTGGACAGCCTCTCTGGAAACACCATATATTTT
CDR3: CASSSLDSLSGNTIYF

size: .
J: TRBJ2-7
V: TRBV28
D: TRBD2
DNA: TGTGCCAGCAGTTCGACTAGCGGGAGGCCCTACGAGCAGTACTTC
CDR3: CASSSTSGRPYEQYF

size: once
J: TRBJ1-6
V: TRBV5-1
D: TRBD1
DNA: TGCGCCAGCAGCTTGGAACCACAGGGGTATAATTCACCCCTCCACTTT
CDR3: CASSLEPQGYNSPLHF

size: .
J: TRBJ2-1
V: TRBV7-8
D: .
DNA: TGTGCCAGCAGCTACGACGGAAGCTCCTACAATGAGCAGTTCTTC
CDR3: CASSYDGSSYNEQFF

size: few
J: TRBJ2-5
V: TRBV11-2
D: .
DNA: TGTGCCAGCAGCCCAAACAAGTTTGAGACCCAGTACTTC
CDR3: CASSPNKFETQYF

size: few
J: TRBJ2-6
V: TRBV4-3
D: TRBD1
DNA: TGCGCCAGCAGCCAGACAGGGACAGCCTTCTCTGGGGCCAACGTCCTGACTTTC
CDR3: CASSQTGTAFSGANVLTF

size: .
J: TRBJ2-7
V: TRBV6-5
D: .
DNA: TGTGCCAGCAGTTCTTCTCTAGGGAACTACGAGCAGTACTTC
CDR3: CASSSSLGNYEQYF

size: .
J: TRBJ2-3
V: TRBV15
D: .
DNA: TGTGCCACCAGCAGAGTCTTCACGGATACGCAGTATTTT
CDR3: CATSRVFTDTQYF

size: few
J: TRBJ2-1
V: TRBV10-3
D: TRBD2
DNA: TGTGCCATCAGTGACAGTACTAGCGGAAATGAGCAGTTCTTC
CDR3: CAISDSTSGNEQFF

size: .
J: TRBJ2-1
V: TRBV29-1
D: .
DNA: TGCAGCGTTGGGTGGGAGACCTACAATGAGCAGTTCTTC
CDR3: CSVGWETYNEQFF

size: .
J: TRBJ2-4
V: TRBV6-1
D: .
DNA: TGTGCCAGCAGCCTTGGACCGGAATCCAAAAACATTCAGTACTTC
CDR3: CASSLGPESKNIQYF

size: .
J: TRBJ2-1
V: TRBV12-3/TRBV12-4
D: .
DNA: TGTGCCCGCAGTTTGGCAAGCGGGACAACCTACAATGAGCAGTTCTTC
CDR3: CARSLASGTTYNEQFF

size: .
J: TRBJ2-1
V: TRBV29-1
D: .
DNA: TGCAGCGTATGGGAGGCAGGGAGCTCCTACAATGAGCAGTTCTTC
CDR3: CSVWEAGSSYNEQFF

size: .
J: TRBJ2-1
V: TRBV20-1
D: .
DNA: TGCAGTGCTGGAAGCTGGACTACCCGGATTCATAACTCCTACAATGAGCAGTTCTTC
CDR3: CSAGSWTTRIHNSYNEQFF

size: .
J: TRBJ2-7
V: TRBV5-1
D: .
DNA: TGCGCCAGCAGCTTGGAGACGGGGCCAGGAGGAGACGAGCAGTACTTC
CDR3: CASSLETGPGGDEQYF

size: .
J: TRBJ2-1
V: TRBV9
D: .
DNA: TGTGCCAGCATCGTAGAGGGTGGTGAGCAGTTCTTC
CDR3: CASIVEGGEQFF

size: few
J: TRBJ2-4
V: TRBV6-5
D: TRBD2
DNA: TGTGCCAGCAGTTGGGGACTAGCCGTAGCCAAAAACATTCAGTACTTC
CDR3: CASSWGLAVAKNIQYF

size: .
J: TRBJ1-1
V: TRBV7-9
D: .
DNA: TGTGCCAGCAGCTTAGTGGGGGCTGAAGCTTTCTTT
CDR3: CASSLVGAEAFF

size: few
J: TRBJ2-1
V: TRBV29-1
D: TRBD1
DNA: TGCAGCGTGGACCGGGACAGGAGCTACAATGAGCAGTTCTTC
CDR3: CSVDRDRSYNEQFF

size: .
J: TRBJ2-1
V: TRBV19
D: .
DNA: TGTGCCAGTAGGTGGAGCGAGGGTGAGCAGTTCTTC
CDR3: CASRWSEGEQFF

size: .
J: TRBJ1-3
V: TRBV29-1
D: .
DNA: TGCAGCGTTTTCCAGGGAGCCGGAAACACCATATATTTT
CDR3: CSVFQGAGNTIYF

size: .
J: TRBJ2-1
V: TRBV6-6
D: .
DNA: TGTGCCAGCAATACCAACAGGGTACATGAGCAGTTCTTC
CDR3: CASNTNRVHEQFF

size: .
J: TRBJ1-1
V: TRBV12-3/TRBV12-4
D: .
DNA: TGTGCCTCAACCAGGGGACGCACTGAAGCTTTCTTT
CDR3: CASTRGRTEAFF